These 15 T cell receptor beta chains originate from one sample sequenced in a study of blood T cell repertoires in COVID-19. TCRdb's table, derived via immunoSEQ multiplex PCR, lists solely in-frame clones and lacks some. Among under 150,000 clones, 75% to 90% were seen once, and the ten largest hold about 8.1%. Sequences were obtained from peripheral blood. These receptors originate from a woman between 35 and 50 years old with acute or convalescent COVID-19.

This clone has just one count. V and J are TRBV5-1 and TRBJ1-4; a possible D gene is TRBD1 (5 bases). CDR3 length: 13 residues. The germline V and J ends were trimmed by 7 bases and 3 bases, with 10 bases remaining between them. Germline V gene lookup returns CDR1 SGHRS and CDR2 YFSETQ. This CDR3 is CASRTGANEKLFF. CDR3 in DNA: TGCGCCAGCCGAACGGGGGCTAATGAAAAACTGTTTTTT.

The chain employs TRBV7-2 and TRBJ1-2, with D perhaps matching TRBD1 (5 bases). The CDR3 consists of 16 residues. Germline V gene lookup returns CDR1 SGHTA and CDR2 FQGNSA. The V gene lost 2 bases and the J gene lost 3 bases, with 16 bases spanning the gap. The CDR3 DNA sequence: TGTGCCAGCAGCTTACAGGGAACGAGTAGGGACTATGGCTACACCTTC. It translates to CASSLQGTSRDYGYTF. The full variable domain, with the rest looked up from reference TRBV7-2 and TRBJ1-2, is GAGVSQSPSNKVTEKGKDVELRCDPISGHTALYWYRQSLGQGLEFLIYFQGNSAPDKSGLPSDRFSAERTGGSVSTLTIQRTQQEDSAVYLCASSLQGTSRDYGYTFGSGTRLTVV.

V usage is TRBV30 and J usage is TRBJ2-7; maybe TRBD2 (7 bases). The germline V and J ends were trimmed by 0 bases and 4 bases, with 10 bases remaining between them. This CDR3 region has 13 residues. Per germline, CDR1 GTSNPN and CDR2 SVGIG (reference sequence). The CDR3 DNA reads as TGTGCCTGGAGTGTACGGGGGGCGTACGAGCAGTACTTC. This gives the protein CAWSVRGAYEQYF. The full variable domain, with the rest looked up from reference TRBV30 and TRBJ2-7, is SQTIHQWPATLVQPVGSPLSLECTVEGTSNPNLYWYRQAAGRGLQLLFYSVGIGQISSEVPQNLSASRPQDRQFILSSKKLLLSDSGFYLCAWSVRGAYEQYFGPGTRLTVT.

The gene calls are TRBV6-6 and TRBJ1-6, with a weak D call TRBD1 (5 bases). V lost 7 bases to trimming and J lost 1 base, with 11 bases between them. CDR1 and CDR2 from the germline V gene are MNHNY and SVGAGI (reference sequence). This CDR3 has 15 amino acids. The CDR3 DNA follows: TGTGCCAGCAACGTGGGGCAATCCTATAATTCACCCCTCCACTTT. It specifies CASNVGQSYNSPLHF.

CDR3 coding DNA: TGTGCCAGCACCTCCGACGGGGGGGGCGGGGAGCTGTTTTTT. Its protein is CASTSDGGGGELFF. The chain employs TRBV5-4 and TRBJ2-2, with TRBD2 matching 8 bases. The germline CDR1 and CDR2 sequences are SGHNT and YYREEE (reference sequence). Trimming took 6 bases from V and 7 from J; bases not matched to a gene: 8. The CDR3 spans 14 residues.

The gene calls are TRBV11-2 and TRBJ1-5; D gene uncertain. The CDR3 is 15 amino acids. V was shortened by 5 bases and J by 4 bases, with 15 bases between the two germline ends. Germline-derived CDR1 and CDR2 are SGHAT and FQNNGV. CDR3 region: CASSISGVGNQPQHF. CDR3 DNA sequence: TGTGCCAGCAGCATTTCAGGTGTGGGTAATCAGCCCCAGCATTTT.

CDR3 residues: CSASHLLLGLTNYGYTF. CDR3 nucleotide sequence: TGCAGTGCTAGTCACCTACTCCTTGGACTCACTAACTATGGCTACACCTTC. V is TRBV20-1 and J is TRBJ1-2; D is unclear. The CDR3 totals 17 residues. Trimming shortened V by 3 bases and J by 0 bases, and 20 bases separated the two germline ends. Per germline, CDR1 DFQATT and CDR2 SNEGSKA (reference sequence).

The chain has TRBV3-1 (or the pseudogene TRBV3-2) and TRBJ1-3, with D hard to call. The CDR3 runs to 14 residues. Germline V gene sequence: CDR1 LGHDT, CDR2 YNNKEL (reference sequence). V lost 7 bases and J lost 2, with 12 bases in between. Here the CDR3 reads CASTPRGAGNTIYF. CDR3 DNA sequence: TGTGCCAGCACCCCACGAGGAGCTGGAAACACCATATATTTT.

This rearrangement joins TRBV2 to TRBJ1-2; D gene ambiguous. Germline CDR1 reads SNHLY; CDR2 reads FYNNEI. The CDR3 spans 13 residues. V was clipped by 3 bases and J by 8 bases, with 13 bases between them. CDR3 loop: CASSDSDLGGYTF. The CDR3 nucleotides read TGTGCCAGCAGTGATTCGGACTTAGGAGGCTACACCTTC.

This chain links TRBV19 with TRBJ1-2, with TRBD1 matching 7 bases. The germline gives CDR1 LNHDA, CDR2 SQIVND (reference sequence). The V gene end was trimmed by 9 bases and the J gene end by 7 bases; junction bases not matched to a gene: 8. The CDR3 has 12 residues. The CDR3 DNA follows: TGTGCCAGCACAACTCGACAGGGTGGCTACACCTTC. It encodes CASTTRQGGYTF.

V usage is TRBV25-1 and J usage is TRBJ1-1, with a tentative D call TRBD1 (5 bases). The CDR3 length is 14 residues. V was cut by 4 bases and J by 0 bases, with 9 bases left in between. Germline loops: CDR1 MGHDK, CDR2 SYGVNS. The CDR3 loop reads CASSVRGMNTEAFF. The CDR3 DNA sequence: TGTGCCAGCAGTGTAAGGGGCATGAACACTGAAGCTTTCTTT.

J is TRBJ2-5 and V is TRBV5-4; the D is unclear. CDR1 and CDR2 (germline): SGHNT, YYREEE (reference sequence). The V gene lost 0 bases and the J gene lost 3 bases, with 18 bases spanning the gap. The CDR3 has 17 amino acids. Written as DNA, the CDR3 is TGTGCCAGCAGCTTGGATAGCCAGAGTCACCAAGAAGAGACCCAGTACTTC. Translation: CASSLDSQSHQEETQYF.

The chain couples TRBV3-1 (or the pseudogene TRBV3-2) to TRBJ2-3; 9 nucleotides match TRBD2. This CDR3 region has 15 residues. Germline CDR1 LGHDT, CDR2 YNNKEL (reference sequence). Unmatched junction bases numbered 5, after V lost 4 bases and J lost 3 bases. Written as DNA, the CDR3 is TGTGCCAGCAGCCCAGGGGCGGGGGGGACAGATACGCAGTATTTT. It specifies CASSPGAGGTDTQYF.

This chain links TRBV20-1 with TRBJ1-1, with D perhaps TRBD1 (5 bases). This CDR3 has 11 amino acids. Germline V lookup: CDR1 DFQATT, CDR2 SNEGSKA (reference sequence). The germline V and J ends were trimmed by 5 bases and 2 bases, with 6 bases remaining between them. CDR3 amino acids: CSAGANTEAFF. Written as DNA, the CDR3 is TGCAGTGCTGGGGCTAACACTGAAGCTTTCTTT.

The chain joins TRBV15 to TRBJ1-2, with 7 bases matching TRBD1. The ends lost 1 base at V and 5 bases at J; junction bases unmatched: 4. From germline, CDR1 is LNHNV and CDR2 YYDKDF (reference sequence). The CDR3 is made up of 14 amino acids. CDR3 region: CATSRGGQLYGYTF. The CDR3, as DNA: TGTGCCACCAGCAGAGGGGGACAGCTATATGGCTACACCTTC.